Below are 28 T cell receptor beta chains sequenced from a single sample in a study of PD-L1 blockade in urothelial cancer. The sample's time point: pretreatment peripheral blood. Method: immunoSEQ multiplex PCR; TCRdb's copy keeps in-frame clones and lacks some. The sample holds roughly 90,000 clones, around 92% seen once. The input for sequencing was PBMCs, taken around atezolizumab (anti-PD-L1) treatment. The receptors were gathered from a woman of 80 years or more with urothelial cancer.

The genes are TRBV9 and TRBJ2-7; D is undetermined. V was pared by 4 bases and J by 3 bases, with 17 bases between. The CDR3 is made up of 15 amino acids. Germline V gene data show CDR1 as SGDLS and CDR2 as YYNGEE. The CDR3 reads CASSLQTSTDYEQYF. The CDR3 DNA follows: TGTGCCAGCAGCCTACAGACATCTACCGACTACGAGCAGTACTTC.

This clone appeared a single time. The chain links TRBV14 to TRBJ2-1, with TRBD2 identical over 7 bases. V lost 4 bases, J lost 8 bases, and 8 bases stayed unmatched. This CDR3 has 14 residues. Germline CDR1 SGHDN, CDR2 FVKESK. CDR3 loop: CASSLRTSGHEQFF. The CDR3 DNA reads TGTGCCAGCAGCCTCCGGACTAGTGGGCATGAGCAGTTCTTC.

In its sample, this clone was seen once. The chain carries TRBV7-2 and TRBJ1-2, with TRBD1 as a possible D gene (5 bases). CDR1 is SGHTA and CDR2 is FQGNSA in the germline V gene. Trimming removed 5 bases from V and 5 bases from J, with 18 bases in between. CDR3 length: 15 residues. The CDR3 protein is CASSPSGGVSYGYTF. CDR3 DNA sequence: TGTGCCAGCAGCCCCTCCGGAGGGGTATCTTATGGCTACACCTTC.

V gene TRBV7-9 combines with J gene TRBJ1-5, with 8 bases matching TRBD1. The germline CDR1 and CDR2 sequences are SEHNR and FQNEAQ (reference sequence). CDR3 length equals 15 residues. The V and J ends lost 4 bases and 5 bases, in that order; junction bases with no gene match: 7. The CDR3 region has the DNA TGTGCCAGCAGCTCAGGGGGCTCCATGGATCAGCCCCAGCATTTT. Translation: CASSSGGSMDQPQHF.

This clone was seen just once. The V gene is TRBV7-3, the J gene TRBJ2-4; a weak D match, TRBD2 (6 bases). Trimming removed 2 bases from V and 9 bases from J, with 14 bases in between. The CDR3 spans 14 residues. Germline lookup yields CDR1 SGHTA and CDR2 FQGTGA. CDR3 amino acids: CASSLDGSGSIQYF. CDR3 coding DNA: TGTGCCAGCAGCTTAGACGGGTCCGGGAGCATTCAGTACTTC.

The chain links TRBV30 to TRBJ2-5; 8 bases are a match to TRBD2. The germline CDR1 and CDR2 sequences are GTSNPN and SVGIG (reference sequence). Trimming cost V 1 base and J 5 bases; bases outside gene matches: 3. The CDR3 runs 13 residues. CDR3 loop: CAWSEREGETQYF. In DNA form, the CDR3 reads TGTGCCTGGAGTGAACGGGAGGGGGAGACCCAGTACTTC.

This sequence joins TRBV27 and TRBJ2-5, with 13 bases lining up with TRBD2. The V and J ends lost 4 bases and 1 base, in that order; junction bases with no gene match: 3. Germline lookup yields CDR1 MNHEY and CDR2 SMNVEV (reference sequence). The CDR3 covers 16 residues. CDR3 protein: CASSWGTSGTQETQYF. CDR3 nucleotide sequence: TGTGCCAGCAGTTGGGGGACTAGCGGGACCCAAGAGACCCAGTACTTC.

V gene TRBV4-2 combines with J gene TRBJ2-5, with TRBD1 matching over 10 bases. The CDR3 length is 16 residues. V lost 3 bases and J lost 5; bases outside the gene matches: 9. Germline V gene lookup returns CDR1 LGHNA and CDR2 YNFKEQ. As DNA, the CDR3 is TGTGCCAGCAGCCAGGATCCGGACAGGGGGGGGGAGACCCAGTACTTC. Translated: CASSQDPDRGGETQYF.

The chain recombines TRBV7-3 with TRBJ2-1; 7 bases map to TRBD2. This CDR3 comprises 13 residues. Per the germline V gene, CDR1 is SGHTA and CDR2 is FQGTGA. Trimming took 4 bases from V and 6 from J; bases not matched to a gene: 3. The DNA for the CDR3 is TGTGCCAGCAGCTCGGGACTATCCAATGAGCAGTTCTTC. It translates to CASSSGLSNEQFF.

The chain joins TRBV5-1 to TRBJ2-1; 8 nucleotides line up with TRBD2. The germline gives CDR1 SGHRS, CDR2 YFSETQ. J was trimmed by 0 bases and V by 4 bases; bases with no gene match: 3. This CDR3 is built from 15 residues. This CDR3 is CASSNSGTSYNEQFF. As DNA, the CDR3 is TGCGCCAGCAGCAATAGCGGGACCTCCTACAATGAGCAGTTCTTC.

As DNA, the CDR3 is TGTGCCTGGAACCCGGACTTGAACACTGAAGCTTTCTTT. This codes for CAWNPDLNTEAFF. The rearrangement joins TRBV30 to TRBJ1-1; the D is unclear. CDR3 length: 13 amino acids. Germline CDR1 reads GTSNPN; CDR2 reads SVGIG (reference sequence). Trimming pared 4 bases from V and 0 bases from J, leaving 9 bases between. Full variable domain (outside the CDR3, taken from reference TRBV30 and TRBJ1-1): SQTIHQWPATLVQPVGSPLSLECTVEGTSNPNLYWYRQAAGRGLQLLFYSVGIGQISSEVPQNLSASRPQDRQFILSSKKLLLSDSGFYLCAWNPDLNTEAFFGQGTRLTVV.

The CDR3 loop reads CASSPGPGSTEAFF. CDR3 nucleotides: TGTGCCAGCTCACCAGGCCCGGGGTCCACTGAAGCTTTCTTT. The rearrangement joins TRBV18 to TRBJ1-1, with D unclear. The V and J ends lost 2 bases and 4 bases respectively, with 11 bases between them. Germline V gives CDR1 KGHSH, CDR2 LQKENI. The CDR3 is 14 amino acids.

J is TRBJ1-1 and V is TRBV30; D not certain. Between the trimmed V and J ends, which lost 2 bases and 4 bases, there was a span of 8 bases. The CDR3 has 12 amino acids. CDR1 is GTSNPN and CDR2 is SVGIG in the germline V gene (reference sequence). The CDR3, as DNA: TGTGCCTGGAGTAGAGGCCGCACTGAAGCTTTCTTT. Translation gives CAWSRGRTEAFF.

The rearrangement joins TRBV28 to TRBJ1-3; 8 bases line up with TRBD1. Germline loops: CDR1 MDHEN, CDR2 SYDVKM. J lost 2 bases, V lost 6 bases, and 3 bases had no gene match. CDR3 length: 14 amino acids. The CDR3 DNA follows: TGTGCCAGCAGATCAGGGGGCGCTGGAAACACCATATATTTT. Protein product: CASRSGGAGNTIYF.

V gene TRBV2 combines with J gene TRBJ2-3, with D possibly being TRBD1 (5 bases). From germline, CDR1 is SNHLY and CDR2 FYNNEI. Between the trimmed V and J ends, which lost 7 bases and 2 bases, there was a span of 16 bases. The CDR3 totals 15 residues. CDR3 DNA: TGTGCCAGCACCAATGCAGGGCTTCCCACAGATACGCAGTATTTT. Residues: CASTNAGLPTDTQYF.

The V call is TRBV9, the J call TRBJ2-7; tentative D call: TRBD1 (6 bases). With 0 bases removed from V and 5 bases from J, the gap between germline ends came to 15 bases. Looked up from germline, CDR1 is SGDLS and CDR2 is YYNGEE. The CDR3 spans 15 residues. The CDR3 DNA reads as TGTGCCAGCAGCGTAGGGGTTAAAGGGGGAGACGAGCAGTACTTC. Encoded protein: CASSVGVKGGDEQYF.

The rearrangement uses TRBV21-1 and TRBJ2-1; TRBD1 is the table's D call, not checked against the DNA. TRBV21-1 is tagged as a pseudogene. This CDR3 comprises 17 residues. CDR3 amino acids: CASSPPRDNYSYNEQFF. The CDR3, as DNA: TGTGCCAGCAGCCCACCACGGGACAATTACTCCTACAATGAGCAGTTCTTC.

The chain uses TRBV4-1 and TRBJ1-4; 7 bases agree with TRBD1. V lost 0 bases to trimming and J lost 3 bases; unmatched junction nucleotides: 4. CDR1 MGHRA and CDR2 YSYEKL come from the germline V gene. The CDR3 consists of 16 residues. The CDR3 region has the DNA TGCGCCAGCAGCCAAGATTATGGGACAGCTAATGAAAAACTGTTTTTT. This gives the protein CASSQDYGTANEKLFF.

The chain links TRBV6-1 to TRBJ1-2; 9 nucleotides agree with TRBD1. The germline V gene has CDR1 MNHNS and CDR2 SASEGT. The CDR3 spans 17 residues. Losses at the gene ends were 4 bases for V and 5 bases for J; bases not matched to a gene: 14. CDR3 sequence: CASSGTGAISSGYGYTF. The CDR3 DNA reads as TGTGCCAGCAGTGGGACAGGGGCCATTTCAAGCGGGTATGGCTACACCTTC.

This clone was seen a handful of times. The V call is TRBV7-6, the J call TRBJ2-1; no definite D call. CDR3 length: 15 residues. The germline CDR1 and CDR2 sequences are SGHVS and FNYEAQ. Deletions cut 0 bases from V and 0 bases from J, with 6 bases between. As DNA, the CDR3 is TGTGCCAGCAGCTTAGCGCTTAGCTCCTACAATGAGCAGTTCTTC. As protein: CASSLALSSYNEQFF.

DNA of the CDR3: TGTGCCAGCAGCCCCCGACTAGCGTCTCACACAGATACGCAGTATTTT. It yields the protein CASSPRLASHTDTQYF. This chain connects TRBV13 to TRBJ2-3; TRBD2 matches 8 bases. Germline V gene data show CDR1 as PRHDT and CDR2 as FYEKMQ (reference sequence). The J segment lost 2 bases and the V segment lost 5 bases, leaving 9 bases of the junction unmatched. The CDR3 is 16 amino acids.

The chain uses TRBV5-1 and TRBJ2-3, with 16 bases matching TRBD2. Germline values: CDR1 SGHRS, CDR2 YFSETQ. CDR3 length: 16 amino acids. The V segment lost 7 bases and the J segment 4 bases; nucleotides outside the gene matches: 6. CDR3 bases: TGCGCCAGCGGCGGGACTAGCGGGAGGGGTGCAGATACGCAGTATTTT. Its protein product is CASGGTSGRGADTQYF.

The chain has TRBV9 and TRBJ2-1; TRBD1 is a possible D gene (5 bases). The germline CDR1 and CDR2 sequences are SGDLS and YYNGEE. CDR3 length: 13 amino acids. The V gene lost 4 bases and the J gene lost 6 bases, with 11 bases spanning the gap. CDR3: CASSLQGFNEQFF. As DNA, the CDR3 is TGTGCCAGCAGCCTCCAGGGTTTCAATGAGCAGTTCTTC.

The chain recombines TRBV6-1 with TRBJ2-5, with 8 bases that match TRBD1. The CDR3 spans 14 residues. Germline CDR1 is MNHNS and CDR2 is SASEGT. V shed 6 bases and J 5 bases; nucleotides not matched to a gene: 8. CDR3: CASSLQGVGETQYF. The CDR3 DNA reads as TGTGCCAGCAGCCTACAGGGGGTTGGGGAGACCCAGTACTTC.

The genes are TRBV5-1 and TRBJ2-3; D is possibly TRBD1 or TRBD2 (5 bases each). The CDR3 is 16 residues long. Germline V gene sequence: CDR1 SGHRS, CDR2 YFSETQ. The V and J ends lost 4 bases and 2 bases respectively, with 17 bases between them. The CDR3 spells CASSVGVARYTDTQYF. The CDR3 DNA reads as TGCGCCAGCAGCGTGGGGGTAGCGCGATACACAGATACGCAGTATTTT.

The chain carries TRBV18 and TRBJ2-3; D is perhaps TRBD1 (5 bases). The CDR3 contains 17 residues. Germline CDR1 reads KGHSH; CDR2 reads LQKENI. Trimming took 4 bases from V and 2 from J, leaving 19 bases between them. Here the CDR3 DNA reads TGTGCCAGCTCACATCGACAGAACCTACCCCTCACAGATACGCAGTATTTT. Amino acid sequence: CASSHRQNLPLTDTQYF.

A few counts support this clone. This chain's CDR3 is CASSGTGGYQPQHF. In nucleotides, the CDR3 is TGTGCCAGTAGCGGGACAGGGGGCTATCAGCCCCAGCATTTT. This rearrangement joins TRBV19 to TRBJ1-5, with 12 bases lining up with TRBD1. Germline loops: CDR1 LNHDA, CDR2 SQIVND (reference sequence). The junction had 2 bases not matched to a gene; V was cut back by 6 bases and J by 5 bases. The CDR3 loop spans 14 amino acids.

Only one count was recorded for this clone. The rearrangement uses TRBV19 and TRBJ1-1, with 9 bases matching TRBD1. This CDR3 is 16 amino acids long. Per germline, CDR1 LNHDA and CDR2 SQIVND (reference sequence). V gave up 2 bases and J gave up 5 bases; unmatched junction bases: 9. For the CDR3, the DNA is TGTGCCAGTAGTATAAACAGGGGGCGAGGGACAACTGAAGCTTTCTTT. Its translation is CASSINRGRGTTEAFF.